The 13 T cell receptor beta chains in this list originate from one sample, sequenced in a study of OX40 agonist ivuxolimab in advanced cancers. The library was produced with the immunoSEQ multiplex PCR assay. Here the immuneACCESS table is served through TCRdb, limited to in-frame sequences with V and J called. Missing clones are a known gap in these copies; in checked studies unresolved V genes cover under half, and the rest lacks a known reason. The sample contains roughly 60,000 clones, around 87% of them found a single time. The ten largest clones capture approximately 4% of the sample. The sequenced sample was CD4+ or CD8+ T cells sorted from blood, obtained in a trial of the OX40 agonist ivuxolimab. The receptors shown here come from an adult with an advanced solid tumor such as melanoma, head and neck, liver or kidney cancer.

V is TRBV6-6 and J is TRBJ2-2; D call uncertain. The CDR3 sequence is 14 residues long. V was clipped by 9 bases and J by 1 base, with 12 bases between them. Germline V lookup: CDR1 MNHNY, CDR2 SVGAGI (reference sequence). CDR3 residues: CASGPPRNTGELFF. The CDR3 DNA reads TGTGCCAGTGGACCGCCCAGGAACACCGGGGAGCTGTTTTTT.

The rearrangement joins TRBV2 to TRBJ2-7; D assignment may be TRBD1 or TRBD2 (6 bases each). Germline V gives CDR1 SNHLY, CDR2 FYNNEI. The CDR3 is 12 amino acids. Trimming removed 6 bases at V and 7 bases at J, with 13 bases between. CDR3 bases: TGTGCCAGCAGGCCGGACAGCGGGGAGCAGTACTTC. Residues: CASRPDSGEQYF.

CDR3 protein: CASRGSYEQYF. CDR3 nucleotides: TGTGCCAGCAGGGGCTCCTACGAGCAGTACTTC. The chain recombines TRBV6-5 with TRBJ2-7, with D uncertain. Trimming cost V 6 bases and J 0 bases, with 3 bases left between them. CDR1 is MNHEY and CDR2 is SVGAGI in the germline V gene. The CDR3 is 11 residues long.

The chain has TRBV4-3 and TRBJ1-4; no reliable D call. This CDR3 comprises 12 residues. Deletions cut 4 bases from V and 7 bases from J, with 7 bases between. From germline, CDR1 is LGHNA and CDR2 YSLEER. The CDR3 loop reads CASSRESEKLFF. For the CDR3, the DNA is TGCGCCAGCAGCCGAGAGAGTGAAAAACTGTTTTTT.

The rearrangement joins TRBV9 to TRBJ1-2; TRBD1 is a possible D gene (5 bases). The germline V gene has CDR1 SGDLS and CDR2 YYNGEE. There are 14 residues in the CDR3. V was cut by 3 bases and J by 5 bases, with 14 bases left in between. The CDR3 DNA follows: TGTGCCAGCAGCGAGATTGCGGACACTTATGGCTACACCTTC. Amino acids: CASSEIADTYGYTF.

The gene calls are TRBV9 and TRBJ2-1, with D unclear. Trimming removed 0 bases from V and 5 bases from J, with 12 bases in between. Germline V gene sequence: CDR1 SGDLS, CDR2 YYNGEE. CDR3 length: 15 amino acids. The CDR3 spells CASSVEISQNNEQFF. The CDR3 bases are TGTGCCAGCAGCGTAGAGATTAGCCAGAACAATGAGCAGTTCTTC.

This clone was recorded a few times. V and J are TRBV19 and TRBJ1-1; the match to TRBD1 covers 7 bases. The CDR3 sequence is 13 residues long. Germline V gives CDR1 LNHDA, CDR2 SQIVND (reference sequence). The V gene end was trimmed by 7 bases and the J gene end by 3 bases; junction bases not matched to a gene: 5. The CDR3 DNA is TGTGCCAGTATAGGGGGCGGGTACACTGAAGCTTTCTTT. This translates into CASIGGGYTEAFF.

J is TRBJ1-1 and V is TRBV7-2; D call uncertain. V was clipped by 5 bases and J by 0 bases, with 7 bases between them. CDR3 length equals 13 residues. Germline CDR1 reads SGHTA; CDR2 reads FQGNSA. The CDR3 nucleotides read TGTGCCAGCAGCCGGGTATTGAACACTGAAGCTTTCTTT. This encodes CASSRVLNTEAFF.

Here the CDR3 DNA reads TGTGCCAGCAGCCTTAGCCGTGCCTCTGGAAACACCATATATTTT. This translates into CASSLSRASGNTIYF. The chain couples TRBV7-2 to TRBJ1-3; no reliable D call. CDR1 and CDR2 (germline): SGHTA, FQGNSA. V was cut by 5 bases and J by 0 bases, with 11 bases left in between. The CDR3 is made up of 15 amino acids.

The chain carries TRBV6-1 and TRBJ1-5; D call uncertain. From germline, CDR1 is MNHNS and CDR2 SASEGT. V lost 4 bases, J lost 2 bases, and 12 bases lay in between. CDR3 length equals 15 residues. This CDR3 reads CASSGLGQGNQPQHF. The CDR3 DNA reads as TGTGCCAGCAGTGGCCTCGGGCAGGGCAATCAGCCCCAGCATTTT.

The chain employs TRBV5-1 and TRBJ2-7; 8 bases line up with TRBD1. CDR3 length: 14 residues. V trimming: 3 bases; J trimming: 0 bases; junction bases outside the gene matches: 2. Germline assignment: CDR1 SGHRS and CDR2 YFSETQ. Here the CDR3 reads CASSWGTGSYEQYF. In nucleotides, the CDR3 is TGCGCCAGCAGCTGGGGGACAGGCTCCTACGAGCAGTACTTC.

The V call is TRBV27, the J call TRBJ1-4; D might be TRBD1 (6 bases). Germline V gives CDR1 MNHEY, CDR2 SMNVEV (reference sequence). V was cut by 8 bases and J by 6 bases, with 13 bases left in between. The CDR3 runs to 13 residues. The CDR3 here is CASRGQRDEKLFF. The CDR3 DNA follows: TGTGCCAGCCGGGGGCAGAGAGATGAAAAACTGTTTTTT. The full variable domain, with the rest looked up from reference TRBV27 and TRBJ1-4, is EAQVTQNPRYLITVTGKKLTVTCSQNMNHEYMSWYRQDPGLGLRQIYYSMNVEVTDKGDVPEGYKVSRKEKRNFPLILESPSPNQTSLYFCASRGQRDEKLFFGSGTQLSVL.

The chain joins TRBV11-1 to TRBJ2-4; a possible D gene is TRBD1 (5 bases). The V gene's germline CDR1 is SGHAT and CDR2 FQDESV (reference sequence). There are 16 residues in the CDR3. The V end lost 0 bases, the J end lost 8 bases, and 17 bases lay between the germline ends. The CDR3 spells CASSLARSRDGDIQYF. CDR3 in DNA: TGTGCCAGCAGCTTAGCGCGGTCCAGGGATGGGGACATTCAGTACTTC.